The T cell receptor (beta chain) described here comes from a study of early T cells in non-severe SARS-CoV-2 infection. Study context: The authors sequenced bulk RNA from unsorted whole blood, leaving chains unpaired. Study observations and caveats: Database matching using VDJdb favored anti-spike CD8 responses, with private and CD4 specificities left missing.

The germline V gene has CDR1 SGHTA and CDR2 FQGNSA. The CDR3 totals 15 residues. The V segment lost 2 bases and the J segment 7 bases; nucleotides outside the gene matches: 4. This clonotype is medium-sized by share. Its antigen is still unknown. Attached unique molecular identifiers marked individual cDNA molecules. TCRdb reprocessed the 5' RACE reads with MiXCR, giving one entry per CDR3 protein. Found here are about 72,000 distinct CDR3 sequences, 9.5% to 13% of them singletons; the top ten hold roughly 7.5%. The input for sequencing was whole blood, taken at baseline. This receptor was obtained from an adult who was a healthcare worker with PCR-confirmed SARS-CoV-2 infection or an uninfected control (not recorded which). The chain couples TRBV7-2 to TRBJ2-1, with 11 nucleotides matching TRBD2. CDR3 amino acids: CASSLLAGGVNEQFF. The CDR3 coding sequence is TGTGCCAGCAGCTTACTAGCGGGGGGTGTAAATGAGCAGTTCTTC.